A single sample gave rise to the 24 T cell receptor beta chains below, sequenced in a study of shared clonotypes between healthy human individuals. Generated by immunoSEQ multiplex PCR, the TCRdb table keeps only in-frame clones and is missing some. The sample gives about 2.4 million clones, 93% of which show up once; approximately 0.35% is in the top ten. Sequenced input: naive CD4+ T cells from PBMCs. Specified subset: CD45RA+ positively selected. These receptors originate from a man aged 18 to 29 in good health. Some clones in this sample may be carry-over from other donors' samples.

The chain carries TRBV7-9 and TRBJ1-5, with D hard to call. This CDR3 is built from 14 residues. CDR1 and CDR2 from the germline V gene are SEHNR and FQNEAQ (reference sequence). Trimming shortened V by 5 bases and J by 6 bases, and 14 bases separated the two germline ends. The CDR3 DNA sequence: TGTGCCAGCAGCCGGGCCAATGTAGGTCAGCCCCAGCATTTT. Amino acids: CASSRANVGQPQHF.

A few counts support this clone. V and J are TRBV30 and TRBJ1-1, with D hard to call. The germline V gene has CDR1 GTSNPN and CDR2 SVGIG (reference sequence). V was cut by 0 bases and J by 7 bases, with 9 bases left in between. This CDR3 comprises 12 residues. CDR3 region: CAWSVPGVEAFF. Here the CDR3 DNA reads TGTGCCTGGAGTGTACCCGGGGTTGAAGCTTTCTTT.

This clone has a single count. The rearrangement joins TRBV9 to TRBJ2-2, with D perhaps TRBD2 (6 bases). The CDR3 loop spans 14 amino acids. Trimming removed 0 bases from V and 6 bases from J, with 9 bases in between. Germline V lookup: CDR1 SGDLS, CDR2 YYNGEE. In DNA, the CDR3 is TGTGCCAGCAGCGTAGAACTAGCCGCCGGGGAGCTGTTTTTT. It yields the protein CASSVELAAGELFF. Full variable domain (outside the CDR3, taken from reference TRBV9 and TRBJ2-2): DSGVTQTPKHLITATGQRVTLRCSPRSGDLSVYWYQQSLDQGLQFLIQYYNGEERAKGNILERFSAQQFPDLHSELNLSSLELGDSALYFCASSVELAAGELFFGEGSRLTVL.

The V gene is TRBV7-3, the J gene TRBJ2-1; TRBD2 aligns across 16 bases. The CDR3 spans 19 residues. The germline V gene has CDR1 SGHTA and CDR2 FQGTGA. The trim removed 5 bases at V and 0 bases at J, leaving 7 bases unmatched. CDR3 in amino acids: CASSLGLAGGLGSYNEQFF. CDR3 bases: TGTGCCAGCAGCCTGGGACTAGCGGGAGGGTTGGGCTCCTACAATGAGCAGTTCTTC.

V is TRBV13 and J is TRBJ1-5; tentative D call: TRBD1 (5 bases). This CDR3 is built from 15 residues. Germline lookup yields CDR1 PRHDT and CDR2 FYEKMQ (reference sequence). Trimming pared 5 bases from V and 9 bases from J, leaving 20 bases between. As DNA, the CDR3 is TGTGCCAGCAGCGACCGGGGGGAGGGACCCGGGCCCCAGCATTTT. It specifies CASSDRGEGPGPQHF. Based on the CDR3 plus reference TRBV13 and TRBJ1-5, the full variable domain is AAGVIQSPRHLIKEKRETATLKCYPIPRHDTVYWYQQGPGQDPQFLISFYEKMQSDKGSIPDRFSAQQFSDYHSELNMSSLELGDSALYFCASSDRGEGPGPQHFGDGTRLSIL.

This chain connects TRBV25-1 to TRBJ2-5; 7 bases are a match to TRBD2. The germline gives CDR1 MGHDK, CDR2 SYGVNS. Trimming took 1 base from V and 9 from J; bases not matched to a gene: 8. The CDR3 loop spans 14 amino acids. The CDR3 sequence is CASSESGGHKAQYF. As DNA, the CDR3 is TGTGCCAGCAGTGAATCGGGAGGACACAAGGCCCAGTACTTC.

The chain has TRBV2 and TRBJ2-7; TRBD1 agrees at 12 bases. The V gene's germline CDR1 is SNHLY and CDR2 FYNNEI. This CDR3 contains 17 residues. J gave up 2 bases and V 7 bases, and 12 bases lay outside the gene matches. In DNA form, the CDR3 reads TGTGCCAGCACTCGGGACAGGGGGCCCAGTCGACCCTACGAGCAGTACTTC. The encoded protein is CASTRDRGPSRPYEQYF.

DNA of the CDR3: TGTGCCAGCAGCTCGGGACACAACTATGGCTACACCTTC. Translating it yields CASSSGHNYGYTF. V gene TRBV5-4 combines with J gene TRBJ1-2; the D gene is possibly TRBD1 (6 bases). Per germline, CDR1 SGHNT and CDR2 YYREEE (reference sequence). The CDR3 sequence is 13 residues long. With 3 bases removed from V and 2 bases from J, the gap between germline ends came to 8 bases.

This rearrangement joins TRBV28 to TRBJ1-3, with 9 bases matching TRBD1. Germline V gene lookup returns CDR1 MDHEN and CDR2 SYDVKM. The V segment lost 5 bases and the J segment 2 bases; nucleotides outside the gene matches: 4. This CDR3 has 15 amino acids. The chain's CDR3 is CASSTQGAPGNTIYF. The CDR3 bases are TGTGCCAGCAGTACACAGGGGGCTCCTGGAAACACCATATATTTT.

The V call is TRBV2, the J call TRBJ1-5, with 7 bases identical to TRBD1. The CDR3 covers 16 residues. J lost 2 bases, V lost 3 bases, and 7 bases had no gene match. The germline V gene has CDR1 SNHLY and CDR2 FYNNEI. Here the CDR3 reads CASSDTTGFGNQPQHF. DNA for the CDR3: TGTGCCAGCAGTGACACGACAGGGTTCGGCAATCAGCCCCAGCATTTT.

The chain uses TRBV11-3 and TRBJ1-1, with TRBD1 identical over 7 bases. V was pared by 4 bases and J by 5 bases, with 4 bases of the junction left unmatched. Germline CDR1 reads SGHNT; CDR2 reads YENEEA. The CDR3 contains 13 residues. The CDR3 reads CASSSFRGTEAFF. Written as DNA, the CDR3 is TGTGCCAGCAGCTCATTCAGGGGGACTGAAGCTTTCTTT.

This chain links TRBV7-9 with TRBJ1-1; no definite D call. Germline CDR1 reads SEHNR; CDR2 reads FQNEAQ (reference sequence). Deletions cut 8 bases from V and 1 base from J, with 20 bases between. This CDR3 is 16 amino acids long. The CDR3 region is CASVAAPGFANTEAFF. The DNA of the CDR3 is TGTGCCAGCGTTGCGGCCCCAGGCTTTGCGAACACTGAAGCTTTCTTT. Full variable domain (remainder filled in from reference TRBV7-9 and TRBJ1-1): DTGVSQNPRHKITKRGQNVTFRCDPISEHNRLYWYRQTLGQGPEFLTYFQNEAQLEKSRLLSDRFSAERPKGSFSTLEIQRTEQGDSAMYLCASVAAPGFANTEAFFGQGTRLTVV.

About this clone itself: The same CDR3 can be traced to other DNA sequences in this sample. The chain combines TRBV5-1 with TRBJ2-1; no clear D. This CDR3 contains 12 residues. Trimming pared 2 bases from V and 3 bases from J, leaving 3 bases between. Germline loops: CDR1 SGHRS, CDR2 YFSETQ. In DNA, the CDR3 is TGCGCCAGCAGCTTAAACTACAATGAGCAGTTCTTC. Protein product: CASSLNYNEQFF.

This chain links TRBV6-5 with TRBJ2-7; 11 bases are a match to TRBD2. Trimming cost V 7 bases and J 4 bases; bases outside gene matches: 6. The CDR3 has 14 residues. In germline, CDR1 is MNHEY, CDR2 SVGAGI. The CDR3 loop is CASKTLAGAYEQYF. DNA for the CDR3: TGTGCCAGCAAAACACTAGCGGGAGCGTACGAGCAGTACTTC.

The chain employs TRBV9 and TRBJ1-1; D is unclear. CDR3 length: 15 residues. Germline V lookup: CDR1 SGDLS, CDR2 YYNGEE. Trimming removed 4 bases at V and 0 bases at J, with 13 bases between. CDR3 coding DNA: TGTGCCAGCAGCCCTCCTGAACGGCTGAACACTGAAGCTTTCTTT. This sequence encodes CASSPPERLNTEAFF.

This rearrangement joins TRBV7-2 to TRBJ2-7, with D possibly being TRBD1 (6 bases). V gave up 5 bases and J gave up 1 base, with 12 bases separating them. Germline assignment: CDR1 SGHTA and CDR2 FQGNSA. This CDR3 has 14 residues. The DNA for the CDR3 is TGTGCCAGCAGCAACCGGGACAAGTCCTACGAGCAGTACTTC. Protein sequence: CASSNRDKSYEQYF.

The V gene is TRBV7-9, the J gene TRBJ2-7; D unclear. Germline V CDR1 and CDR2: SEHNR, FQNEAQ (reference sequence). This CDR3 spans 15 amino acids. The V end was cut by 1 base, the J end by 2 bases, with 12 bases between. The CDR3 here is CASSLVPDGTYEQYF. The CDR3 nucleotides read TGTGCCAGCAGCTTAGTGCCGGACGGAACCTACGAGCAGTACTTC.

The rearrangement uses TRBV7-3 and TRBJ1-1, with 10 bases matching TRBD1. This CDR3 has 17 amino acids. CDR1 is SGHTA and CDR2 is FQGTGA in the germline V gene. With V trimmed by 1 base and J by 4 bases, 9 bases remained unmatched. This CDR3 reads CASSLIPLRQGATEAFF. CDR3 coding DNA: TGTGCCAGCAGCTTAATCCCTCTGAGACAGGGGGCCACTGAAGCTTTCTTT.

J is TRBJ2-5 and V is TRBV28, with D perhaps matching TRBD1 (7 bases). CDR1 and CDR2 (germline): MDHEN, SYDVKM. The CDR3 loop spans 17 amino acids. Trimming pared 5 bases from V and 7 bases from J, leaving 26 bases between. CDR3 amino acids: CASSLQGGRGVSGTQYF. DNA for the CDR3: TGTGCCAGCAGTCTCCAAGGAGGCAGGGGGGTGAGCGGGACCCAGTACTTC.

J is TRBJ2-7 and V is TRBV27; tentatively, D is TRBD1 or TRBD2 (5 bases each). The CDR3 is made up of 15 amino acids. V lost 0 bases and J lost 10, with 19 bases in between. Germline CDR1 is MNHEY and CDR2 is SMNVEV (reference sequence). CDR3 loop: CASSLSGAGERRQYF. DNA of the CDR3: TGTGCCAGCAGTTTATCCGGGGCAGGAGAAAGACGACAGTACTTC.

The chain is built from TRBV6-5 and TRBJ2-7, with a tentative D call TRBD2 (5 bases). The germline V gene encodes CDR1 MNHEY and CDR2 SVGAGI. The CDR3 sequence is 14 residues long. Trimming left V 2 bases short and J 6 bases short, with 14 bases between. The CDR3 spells CASSYRGPYSEQYF. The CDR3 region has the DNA TGTGCCAGCAGTTACCGAGGGCCATACAGCGAGCAGTACTTC.

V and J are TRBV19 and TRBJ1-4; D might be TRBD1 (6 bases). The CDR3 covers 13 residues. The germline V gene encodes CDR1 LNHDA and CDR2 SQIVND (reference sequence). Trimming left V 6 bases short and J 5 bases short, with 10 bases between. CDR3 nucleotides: TGTGCCAGTAGAGACAGGCAGAATGAAAAACTGTTTTTT. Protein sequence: CASRDRQNEKLFF.

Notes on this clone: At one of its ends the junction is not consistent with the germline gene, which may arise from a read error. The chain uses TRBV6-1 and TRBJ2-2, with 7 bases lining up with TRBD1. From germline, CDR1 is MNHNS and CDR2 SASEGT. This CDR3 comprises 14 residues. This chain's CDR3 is CASREGQDTGELFF. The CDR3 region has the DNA TGTGCCAGCAGGGAAGGACAGGACACCGGGGAGCTGTTTTTT.

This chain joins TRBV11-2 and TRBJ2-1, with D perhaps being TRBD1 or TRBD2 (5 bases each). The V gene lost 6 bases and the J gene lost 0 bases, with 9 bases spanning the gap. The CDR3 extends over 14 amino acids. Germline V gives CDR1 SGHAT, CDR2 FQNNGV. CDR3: CASSGTLSYNEQFF. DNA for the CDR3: TGTGCCAGCAGTGGGACCCTCTCCTACAATGAGCAGTTCTTC.